This entry lists 18 T cell receptor beta chains sequenced from one sample in a study of graft-versus-host responses after intestinal transplantation. Profiled with immunoSEQ multiplex PCR; TCRdb holds only in-frame clones, not every one. The sample gives about 130,000 clones, 85% to 95% of which show up once; roughly 0.19% is in the top ten. Their antigens are not known. The specimen was unstimulated CD4+ T cells sorted from spleen or lymph node cells, collected before intestinal transplant. These TCRs come from a human donor who received an intestinal transplant.

V and J are TRBV25-1 and TRBJ1-1; TRBD1 agrees at 7 bases. The germline gives CDR1 MGHDK, CDR2 SYGVNS. The length of the CDR3 is 15 residues. V shed 2 bases and J 2 bases; nucleotides not matched to a gene: 5. CDR3 coding DNA: TGTGCCAGCAGTGAAACGGGACAGCCCAACACTGAAGCTTTCTTT. Its translation: CASSETGQPNTEAFF.

This chain connects TRBV7-9 to TRBJ2-1; TRBD1 matches at 7 bases. The CDR3 extends over 14 amino acids. V shed 5 bases and J 12 bases; nucleotides not matched to a gene: 13. The germline CDR1 and CDR2 sequences are SEHNR and FQNEAQ (reference sequence). CDR3 protein: CASSHRALGQWQFF. The CDR3 nucleotides read TGTGCCAGCAGCCACAGGGCCCTGGGACAGTGGCAGTTCTTC.

The J gene is TRBJ1-2, the V gene TRBV19; 8 bases fit TRBD1. V shed 3 bases, J shed 5 bases, and the junction held 5 bases outside the gene matches. CDR1 is LNHDA and CDR2 is SQIVND in the germline V gene (reference sequence). The CDR3 loop spans 14 amino acids. This CDR3 is CASSMGQDHYGYTF. In nucleotides, the CDR3 is TGTGCCAGTAGTATGGGACAGGACCATTATGGCTACACCTTC.

The chain carries TRBV30 and TRBJ2-1; 10 bases match TRBD1. The trim removed 5 bases at V and 3 bases at J, leaving 10 bases unmatched. The germline CDR1 and CDR2 sequences are GTSNPN and SVGIG (reference sequence). The CDR3 is 16 amino acids. CDR3 sequence (DNA): TGTGCCTGGGACAGGGGGCGGGATAGAGACTACAATGAGCAGTTCTTC. Translated: CAWDRGRDRDYNEQFF.

This chain uses TRBV19 with TRBJ2-1, with TRBD2 matching over 13 bases. Trimming cost V 4 bases and J 4 bases; bases outside gene matches: 10. Per the germline V gene, CDR1 is LNHDA and CDR2 is SQIVND (reference sequence). The CDR3 length is 18 residues. The CDR3 coding sequence is TGTGCCAGTAGTACCTTACTAGCGGGAGGGCCCCAATACAATGAGCAGTTCTTC. Its protein is CASSTLLAGGPQYNEQFF.

This clone was counted once. The V and J genes are TRBV10-3 and TRBJ2-1; D is perhaps TRBD2 (5 bases). Germline V gene data show CDR1 as ENHRY and CDR2 as SYGVKD. The V end was cut by 8 bases, the J end by 3 bases, with 11 bases between. This CDR3 spans 13 amino acids. The CDR3 region is CAIGTSLYNEQFF. In DNA, the CDR3 is TGTGCCATCGGCACTAGTCTCTACAATGAGCAGTTCTTC.

The rearrangement links TRBV5-1 to TRBJ2-3, with D tentatively TRBD1 (6 bases). The CDR3 is 15 residues long. Trimming left V 0 bases short and J 2 bases short, with 10 bases between. CDR1 and CDR2 from the germline V gene are SGHRS and YFSETQ. The CDR3 coding sequence is TGCGCCAGCAGCTTGGGGGACACTTCCACAGATACGCAGTATTTT. It specifies CASSLGDTSTDTQYF. The whole variable domain, filled in from reference TRBV5-1 and TRBJ2-3, reads KAGVTQTPRYLIKTRGQQVTLSCSPISGHRSVSWYQQTPGQGLQFLFEYFSETQRNKGNFPGRFSGRQFSNSRSEMNVSTLELGDSALYLCASSLGDTSTDTQYFGPGTRLTVL.

The rearrangement uses TRBV28 and TRBJ1-1; 8 bases map to TRBD1. Germline CDR1 is MDHEN and CDR2 is SYDVKM. With 10 bases clipped from V and 5 bases from J, the junction kept 9 bases outside the gene matches. The CDR3 consists of 13 residues. CDR3 region: CATRGQGTTEAFF. The CDR3 region has the DNA TGTGCCACCAGAGGACAGGGAACAACTGAAGCTTTCTTT.

The J gene is TRBJ2-5, the V gene TRBV11-2; D call uncertain. Germline V gene sequence: CDR1 SGHAT, CDR2 FQNNGV. The CDR3 length is 13 residues. The germline V and J ends were trimmed by 3 bases and 1 base, with 6 bases remaining between them. CDR3 residues: CASSFRIQETQYF. DNA for the CDR3: TGTGCCAGCAGCTTCAGGATCCAAGAGACCCAGTACTTC.

This clone occurred once. The chain combines TRBV5-1 with TRBJ2-7, with 7 nucleotides matching TRBD1. Per germline, CDR1 SGHRS and CDR2 YFSETQ. This CDR3 is built from 14 residues. Losses at the gene ends were 0 bases for V and 3 bases for J; bases not matched to a gene: 3. The CDR3 loop reads CASSLAGQDYEQYF. DNA of the CDR3: TGCGCCAGCAGCTTGGCTGGACAGGACTACGAGCAGTACTTC.

V usage is TRBV28 and J usage is TRBJ1-2; D possibly corresponds to TRBD1 (5 bases). Trimming pared 3 bases from V and 6 bases from J, leaving 14 bases between. The length of the CDR3 is 14 residues. CDR1 and CDR2 (germline): MDHEN, SYDVKM. The CDR3 loop is CASSFKDQGHGYTF. CDR3 sequence (DNA): TGTGCCAGCAGTTTCAAGGACCAGGGACATGGCTACACCTTC.

The CDR3 nucleotides are TGTGCCAGCAGTTCCGGTCAGACCTTGAACACTGAAGCTTTCTTT. Translated: CASSSGQTLNTEAFF. The J gene is TRBJ1-1, the V gene TRBV28; D is uncertain. Germline CDR1 reads MDHEN; CDR2 reads SYDVKM. V was pared by 4 bases and J by 0 bases, with 12 bases between. This CDR3 is built from 15 residues.

V usage is TRBV2 and J usage is TRBJ2-3; D is undetermined. The CDR3 spans 11 residues. Germline V gene lookup returns CDR1 SNHLY and CDR2 FYNNEI. The germline V and J ends were trimmed by 5 bases and 2 bases, with 2 bases remaining between them. The DNA for the CDR3 is TGTGCCAGCAGTTTCACAGATACGCAGTATTTT. As protein: CASSFTDTQYF.

The chain recombines TRBV7-9 with TRBJ2-2; D possibly corresponds to TRBD1 (6 bases). The CDR3 runs to 16 residues. CDR1 is SEHNR, CDR2 FQNEAQ, per germline (reference sequence). Trimming removed 2 bases from V and 6 bases from J, with 16 bases in between. The CDR3 here is CASSLLQGLGAGELFF. In DNA form, the CDR3 reads TGTGCCAGCAGCTTATTACAGGGCTTAGGGGCCGGGGAGCTGTTTTTT.

The chain recombines TRBV7-9 with TRBJ2-1, with D possibly called TRBD1 or TRBD2 (6 bases each). The CDR3 extends over 17 amino acids. V was trimmed by 5 bases and J by 0 bases, leaving 17 bases between them. Germline lookup yields CDR1 SEHNR and CDR2 FQNEAQ (reference sequence). The CDR3 DNA sequence: TGTGCCAGCAGCGTATACTTAGCGGACAGCTCCTACAATGAGCAGTTCTTC. Its protein is CASSVYLADSSYNEQFF.

This chain uses TRBV9 with TRBJ2-3; TRBD2 matches 7 bases. This CDR3 is 15 amino acids long. Germline V lookup: CDR1 SGDLS, CDR2 YYNGEE. J was trimmed by 6 bases and V by 3 bases; bases with no gene match: 10. This CDR3 is CASSGLRDYRDTQYF. The DNA of the CDR3 is TGTGCCAGCAGCGGCCTCCGGGACTACAGGGATACGCAGTATTTT.

Comments on this clone: In the same sample, other DNA sequences code for this CDR3. The CDR3 here is CASSFLAGVYNEQFF. CDR3 nucleotide sequence: TGCGCCAGCAGCTTTCTAGCGGGGGTCTACAATGAGCAGTTCTTC. V usage is TRBV5-1 and J usage is TRBJ2-1, with 10 bases fitting TRBD2. CDR3 length: 15 amino acids. Germline CDR1 and CDR2: SGHRS and YFSETQ. Germline trimming cut 2 bases from V and 3 bases from J; bases unmatched to any gene: 2.

V gene TRBV19 combines with J gene TRBJ1-2; tentative D call: TRBD1 (5 bases). CDR3 size: 14 residues. V was cut by 10 bases and J by 1 base, with 16 bases left in between. CDR1 and CDR2 from the germline V gene are LNHDA and SQIVND (reference sequence). The CDR3 here is CATRDLGFNYGYTF. CDR3 bases: TGTGCCACCCGGGACCTCGGCTTTAACTATGGCTACACCTTC.